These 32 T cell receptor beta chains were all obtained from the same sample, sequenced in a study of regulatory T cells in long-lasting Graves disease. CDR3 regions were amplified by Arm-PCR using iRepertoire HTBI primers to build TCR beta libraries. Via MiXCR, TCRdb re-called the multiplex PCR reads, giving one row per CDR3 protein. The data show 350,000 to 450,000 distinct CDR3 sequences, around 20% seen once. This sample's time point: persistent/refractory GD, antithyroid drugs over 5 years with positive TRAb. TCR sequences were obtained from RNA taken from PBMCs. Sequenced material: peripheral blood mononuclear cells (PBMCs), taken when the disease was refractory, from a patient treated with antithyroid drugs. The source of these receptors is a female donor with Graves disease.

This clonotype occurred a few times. CDR3 protein: CAISLRGSNGNTIYF. DNA for the CDR3: TGTGCCATCAGCCTCAGGGGTTCGAATGGAAACACCATATATTTT. J is TRBJ1-3 and V is TRBV10-3, with a weak D call TRBD1 (6 bases). Looked up from germline, CDR1 is ENHRY and CDR2 is SYGVKD. V was pared by 6 bases and J by 3 bases, with 15 bases between. The CDR3 is made up of 15 amino acids.

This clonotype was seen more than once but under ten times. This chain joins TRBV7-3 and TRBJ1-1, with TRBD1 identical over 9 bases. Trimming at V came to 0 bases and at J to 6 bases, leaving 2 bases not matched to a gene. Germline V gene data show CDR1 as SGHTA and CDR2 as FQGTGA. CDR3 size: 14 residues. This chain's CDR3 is CASSLTGTGSEAFF. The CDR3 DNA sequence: TGTGCCAGCAGCTTAACCGGGACAGGGTCTGAAGCTTTCTTT.

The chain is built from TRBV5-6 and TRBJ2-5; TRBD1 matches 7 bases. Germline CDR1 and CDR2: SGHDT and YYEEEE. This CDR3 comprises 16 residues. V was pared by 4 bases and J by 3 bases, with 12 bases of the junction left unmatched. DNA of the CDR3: TGTGCCAGCAGCGTACCCGGGACAGAGTCTGAAGAGACCCAGTACTTC. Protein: CASSVPGTESEETQYF.

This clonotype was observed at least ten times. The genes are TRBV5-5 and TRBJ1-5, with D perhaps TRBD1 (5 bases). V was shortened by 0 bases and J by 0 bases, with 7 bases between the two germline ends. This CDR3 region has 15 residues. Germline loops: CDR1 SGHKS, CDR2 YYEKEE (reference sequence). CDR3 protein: CASSLAGDSNQPQHF. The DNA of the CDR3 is TGTGCCAGCAGCTTGGCGGGGGATAGCAATCAGCCCCAGCATTTT.

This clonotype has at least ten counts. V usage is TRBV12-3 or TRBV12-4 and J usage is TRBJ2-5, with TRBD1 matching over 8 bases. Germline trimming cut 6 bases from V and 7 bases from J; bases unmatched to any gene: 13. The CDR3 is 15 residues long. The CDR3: CASSPAGGELVTQYF. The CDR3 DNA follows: TGTGCCAGCAGCCCGGCAGGGGGCGAGCTGGTGACCCAGTACTTC.

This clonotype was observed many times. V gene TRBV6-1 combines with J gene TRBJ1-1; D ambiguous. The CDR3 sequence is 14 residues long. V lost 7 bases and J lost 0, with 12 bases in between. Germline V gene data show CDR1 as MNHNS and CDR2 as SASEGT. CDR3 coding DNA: TGTGCCAGCAAACCAATCGGGGTGAACACTGAAGCTTTCTTT. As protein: CASKPIGVNTEAFF.

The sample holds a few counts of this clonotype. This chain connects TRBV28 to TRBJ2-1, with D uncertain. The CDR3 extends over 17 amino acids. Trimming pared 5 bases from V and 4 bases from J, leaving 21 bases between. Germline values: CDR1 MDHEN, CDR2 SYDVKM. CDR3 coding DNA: TGTGCCAGCAGTCAACCCCTGATGGATACAAGATACAATGAGCAGTTCTTC. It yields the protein CASSQPLMDTRYNEQFF.

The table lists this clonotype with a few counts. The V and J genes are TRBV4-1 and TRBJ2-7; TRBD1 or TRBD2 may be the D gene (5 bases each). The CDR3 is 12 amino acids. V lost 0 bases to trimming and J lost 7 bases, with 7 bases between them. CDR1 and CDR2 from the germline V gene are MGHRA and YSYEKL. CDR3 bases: TGCGCCAGCAGCCAAGATTGGGGGGAGCAGTACTTC. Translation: CASSQDWGEQYF.

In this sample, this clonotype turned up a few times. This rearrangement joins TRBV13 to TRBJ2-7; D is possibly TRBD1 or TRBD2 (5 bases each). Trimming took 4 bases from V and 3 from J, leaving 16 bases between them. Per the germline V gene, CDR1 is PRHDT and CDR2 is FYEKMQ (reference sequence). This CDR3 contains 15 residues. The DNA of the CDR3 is TGTGCCAGCAGCTGGCCCGGAGGCCAGGGCTACGAGCAGTACTTC. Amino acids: CASSWPGGQGYEQYF.

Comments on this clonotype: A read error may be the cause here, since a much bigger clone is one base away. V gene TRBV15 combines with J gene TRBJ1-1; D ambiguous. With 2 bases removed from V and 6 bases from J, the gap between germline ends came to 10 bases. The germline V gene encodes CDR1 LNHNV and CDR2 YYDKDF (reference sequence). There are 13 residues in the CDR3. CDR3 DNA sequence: TGTGCCACCAGCAGAAGAATGGACGCTGAAGCTTTCTTT. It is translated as CATSRRMDAEAFF.

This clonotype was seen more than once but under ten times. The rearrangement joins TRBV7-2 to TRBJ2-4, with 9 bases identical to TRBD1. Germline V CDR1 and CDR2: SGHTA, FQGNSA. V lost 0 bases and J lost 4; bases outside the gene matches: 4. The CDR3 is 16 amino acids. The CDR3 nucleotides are TGTGCCAGCAGCTTAGCCGGGACAGGGTCTAAAAACATTCAGTACTTC. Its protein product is CASSLAGTGSKNIQYF.

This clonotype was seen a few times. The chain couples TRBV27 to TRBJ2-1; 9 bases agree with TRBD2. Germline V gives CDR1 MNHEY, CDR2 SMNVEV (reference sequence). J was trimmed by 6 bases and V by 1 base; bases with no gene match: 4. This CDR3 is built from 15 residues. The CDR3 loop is CASSLFSGSFNEQFF. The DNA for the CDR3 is TGTGCCAGCAGTTTATTTAGCGGGAGTTTCAATGAGCAGTTCTTC.

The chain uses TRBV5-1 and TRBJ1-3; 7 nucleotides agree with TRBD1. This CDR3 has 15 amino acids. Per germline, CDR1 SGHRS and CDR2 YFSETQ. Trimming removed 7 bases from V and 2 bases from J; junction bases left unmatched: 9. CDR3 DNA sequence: TGCGCCAGCGGGCCCGGCAGGGGGACTGGAAACACCATATATTTT. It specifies CASGPGRGTGNTIYF.

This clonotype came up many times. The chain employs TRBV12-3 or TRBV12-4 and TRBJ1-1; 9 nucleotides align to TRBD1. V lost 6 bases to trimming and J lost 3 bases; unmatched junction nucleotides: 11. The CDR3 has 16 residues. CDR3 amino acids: CASSPGQGFSYTEAFF. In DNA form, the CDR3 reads TGTGCCAGCAGCCCCGGACAGGGGTTTTCTTACACTGAAGCTTTCTTT.

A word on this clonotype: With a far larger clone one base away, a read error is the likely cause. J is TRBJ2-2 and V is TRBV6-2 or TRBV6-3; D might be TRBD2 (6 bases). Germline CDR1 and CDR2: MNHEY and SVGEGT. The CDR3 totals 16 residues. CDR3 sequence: CAGRTTTAGNTGELFF. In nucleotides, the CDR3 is TGTGCCGGCAGAACTACGACGGCGGGAAACACCGGGGAGCTGTTTTTT.

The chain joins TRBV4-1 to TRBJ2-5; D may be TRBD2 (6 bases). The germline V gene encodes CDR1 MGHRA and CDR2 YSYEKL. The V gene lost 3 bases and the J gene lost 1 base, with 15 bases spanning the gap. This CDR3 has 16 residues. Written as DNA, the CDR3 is TGCGCCAGCAGCCAGCCGACTAAGCGGGCCCAAGAGACCCAGTACTTC. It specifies CASSQPTKRAQETQYF.

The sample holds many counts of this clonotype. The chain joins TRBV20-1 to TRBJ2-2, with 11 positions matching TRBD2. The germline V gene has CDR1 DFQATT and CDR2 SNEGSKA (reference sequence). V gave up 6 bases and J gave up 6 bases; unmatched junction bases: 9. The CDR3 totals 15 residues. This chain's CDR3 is CSATQLAGVPGELFF. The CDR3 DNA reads TGCAGTGCGACTCAACTAGCGGGAGTCCCCGGGGAGCTGTTTTTT.

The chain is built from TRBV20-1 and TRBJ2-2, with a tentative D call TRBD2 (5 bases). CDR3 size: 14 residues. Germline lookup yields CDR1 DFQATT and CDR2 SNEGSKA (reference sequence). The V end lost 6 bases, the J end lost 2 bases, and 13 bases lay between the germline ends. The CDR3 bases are TGCAGTGCCAACGACTACACAAACACCGGGGAGCTGTTTTTT. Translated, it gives CSANDYTNTGELFF.

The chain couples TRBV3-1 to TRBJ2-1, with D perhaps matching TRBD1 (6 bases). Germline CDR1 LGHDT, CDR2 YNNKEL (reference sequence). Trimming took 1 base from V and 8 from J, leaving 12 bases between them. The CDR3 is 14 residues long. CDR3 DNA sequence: TGTGCCAGCAGCCAAGCTAGGACAGTCCATGAGCAGTTCTTC. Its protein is CASSQARTVHEQFF.

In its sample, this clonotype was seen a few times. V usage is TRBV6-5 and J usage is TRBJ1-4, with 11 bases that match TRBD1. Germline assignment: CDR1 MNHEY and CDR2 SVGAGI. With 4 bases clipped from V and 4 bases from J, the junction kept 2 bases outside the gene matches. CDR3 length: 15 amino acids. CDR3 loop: CASSWGQGVNEKLFF. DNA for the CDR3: TGTGCCAGCAGTTGGGGACAGGGGGTTAATGAAAAACTGTTTTTT.

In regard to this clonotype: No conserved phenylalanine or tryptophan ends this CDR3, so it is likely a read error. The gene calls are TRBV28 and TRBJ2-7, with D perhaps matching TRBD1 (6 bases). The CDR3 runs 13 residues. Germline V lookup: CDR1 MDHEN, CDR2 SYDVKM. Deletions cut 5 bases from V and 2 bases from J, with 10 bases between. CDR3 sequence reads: CASSTQGTYEQYL. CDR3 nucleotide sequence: TGTGCCAGCAGTACACAGGGAACCTACGAGCAGTACCTC.

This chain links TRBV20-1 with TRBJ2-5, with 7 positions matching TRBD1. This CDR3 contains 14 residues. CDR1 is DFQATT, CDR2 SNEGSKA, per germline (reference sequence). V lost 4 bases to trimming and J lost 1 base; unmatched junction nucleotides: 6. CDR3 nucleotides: TGCAGTGCTACCCGAGGGGGCGTCCAAGAGACCCAGTACTTC. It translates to CSATRGGVQETQYF.

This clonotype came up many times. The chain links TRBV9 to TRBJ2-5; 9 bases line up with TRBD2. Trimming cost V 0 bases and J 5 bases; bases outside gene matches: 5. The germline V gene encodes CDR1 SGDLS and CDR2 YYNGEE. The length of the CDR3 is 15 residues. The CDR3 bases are TGTGCCAGCAGCGTAGGCGGGGCGGGAGGGGAGACCCAGTACTTC. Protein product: CASSVGGAGGETQYF. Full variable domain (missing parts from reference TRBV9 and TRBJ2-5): DSGVTQTPKHLITATGQRVTLRCSPRSGDLSVYWYQQSLDQGLQFLIQYYNGEERAKGNILERFSAQQFPDLHSELNLSSLELGDSALYFCASSVGGAGGETQYFGPGTRLLVL.

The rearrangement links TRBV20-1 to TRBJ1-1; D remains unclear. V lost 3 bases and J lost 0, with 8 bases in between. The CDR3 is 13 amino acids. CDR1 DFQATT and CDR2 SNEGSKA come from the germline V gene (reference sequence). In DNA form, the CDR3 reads TGCAGTGCTAGGCCTTTCATGAACACTGAAGCTTTCTTT. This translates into CSARPFMNTEAFF.

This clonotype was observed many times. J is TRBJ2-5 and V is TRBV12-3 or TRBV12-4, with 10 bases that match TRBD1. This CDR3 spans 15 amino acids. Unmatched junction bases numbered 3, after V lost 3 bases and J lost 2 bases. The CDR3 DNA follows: TGTGCCAGCAGTTTTTCGGGACAGGGGCAAGAGACCCAGTACTTC. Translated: CASSFSGQGQETQYF.

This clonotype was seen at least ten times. CDR3 DNA: TGTGCCAGCAGCTTAGAAGGGGTCAACGGGGAGCTGTTTTTT. This sequence encodes CASSLEGVNGELFF. The rearrangement joins TRBV11-2 to TRBJ2-2; D is perhaps TRBD1 (5 bases). This CDR3 has 14 residues. CDR1 is SGHAT, CDR2 FQNNGV, per germline. Trimming stripped 0 bases from V and 7 bases from J, with 9 bases between.

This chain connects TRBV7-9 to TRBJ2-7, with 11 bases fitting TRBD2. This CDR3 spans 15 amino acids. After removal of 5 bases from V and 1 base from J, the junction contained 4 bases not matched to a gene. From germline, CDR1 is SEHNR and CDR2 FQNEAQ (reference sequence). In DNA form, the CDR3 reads TGTGCCAGCAGCGCTAGCGGGAGGTTATCCTACGAGCAGTACTTC. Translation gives CASSASGRLSYEQYF.

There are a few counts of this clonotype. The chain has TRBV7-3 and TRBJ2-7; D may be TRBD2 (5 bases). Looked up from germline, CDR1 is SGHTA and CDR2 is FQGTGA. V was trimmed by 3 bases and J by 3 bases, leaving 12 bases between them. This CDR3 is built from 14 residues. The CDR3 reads CASSFITSRYEQYF. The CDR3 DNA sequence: TGTGCCAGCAGCTTTATTACTAGTCGCTACGAGCAGTACTTC. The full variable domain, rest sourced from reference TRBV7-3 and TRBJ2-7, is GAGVSQTPSNKVTEKGKYVELRCDPISGHTALYWYRQSLGQGPEFLIYFQGTGAADDSGLPNDRFFAVRPEGSVSTLKIQRTERGDSAVYLCASSFITSRYEQYFGPGTRLTVT.

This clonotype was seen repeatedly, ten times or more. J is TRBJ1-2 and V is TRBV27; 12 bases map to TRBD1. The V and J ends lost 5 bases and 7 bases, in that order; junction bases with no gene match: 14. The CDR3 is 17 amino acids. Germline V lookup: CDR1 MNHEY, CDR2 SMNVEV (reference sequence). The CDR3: CASSTQSGTGGAGGYTF. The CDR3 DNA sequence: TGTGCCAGCAGTACACAATCCGGGACAGGGGGCGCAGGTGGCTACACCTTC.

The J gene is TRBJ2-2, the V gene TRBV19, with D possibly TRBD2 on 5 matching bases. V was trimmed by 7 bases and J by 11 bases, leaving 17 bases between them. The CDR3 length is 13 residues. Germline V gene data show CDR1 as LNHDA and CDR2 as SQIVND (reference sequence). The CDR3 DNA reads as TGTGCCAGTATTAGCGTTCCCCGCAACGAGCTGTTTTTT. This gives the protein CASISVPRNELFF.

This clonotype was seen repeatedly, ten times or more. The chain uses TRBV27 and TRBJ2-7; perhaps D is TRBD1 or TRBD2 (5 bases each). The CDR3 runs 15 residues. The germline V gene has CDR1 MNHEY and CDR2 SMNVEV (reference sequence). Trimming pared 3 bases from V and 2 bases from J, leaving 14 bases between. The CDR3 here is CASSFRDAPTYEQYF. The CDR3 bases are TGTGCCAGCAGTTTTCGGGACGCTCCAACCTACGAGCAGTACTTC.

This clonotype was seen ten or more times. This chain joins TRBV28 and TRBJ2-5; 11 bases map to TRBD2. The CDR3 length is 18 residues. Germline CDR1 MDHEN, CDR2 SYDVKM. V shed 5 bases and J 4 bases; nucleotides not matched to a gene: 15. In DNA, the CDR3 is TGTGCCAGCAGTATCAACCATATAGCGGGAGGGCCGGCAGAGACCCAGTACTTC. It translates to CASSINHIAGGPAETQYF.